These 15 T cell receptor beta chains share one sample of origin, sequenced in a study of blood T cell repertoires in COVID-19. Measured with immunoSEQ multiplex PCR; TCRdb has only the in-frame clones, and not every one. This table holds 250,000 to 400,000 clones, about 91% found once. The specimen was peripheral blood. The receptor set was obtained from a young woman with COVID-19, enrolled during active disease.

The V call is TRBV5-6, the J call TRBJ1-2; 10 bases are a match to TRBD1. This CDR3 contains 15 residues. V trimming: 4 bases; J trimming: 4 bases; junction bases outside the gene matches: 7. Germline V gene lookup returns CDR1 SGHDT and CDR2 YYEEEE. The CDR3 sequence: CASSPWDRGGYGYTF. The CDR3, as DNA: TGTGCCAGCAGCCCCTGGGACAGGGGTGGCTATGGCTACACCTTC.

This clone was recorded once. The J gene is TRBJ2-5, the V gene TRBV2, with TRBD1 identical over 9 bases. CDR3 length equals 15 residues. Trimming took 5 bases from V and 4 from J; bases not matched to a gene: 8. The V gene's germline CDR1 is SNHLY and CDR2 FYNNEI. In DNA form, the CDR3 reads TGTGCCAGCAGTCAAGGGACAGGGAATAGAGAGACCCAGTACTTC. This translates into CASSQGTGNRETQYF.

The chain uses TRBV7-2 and TRBJ2-3; D call uncertain. V lost 8 bases and J lost 6, with 12 bases in between. There are 12 residues in the CDR3. CDR1 SGHTA and CDR2 FQGNSA come from the germline V gene. CDR3 amino acids: CASDNSGDTQYF. CDR3 DNA: TGTGCCAGCGACAACAGTGGGGATACGCAGTATTTT.

The gene calls are TRBV7-2 and TRBJ2-5; 14 nucleotides line up with TRBD2. V lost 6 bases and J lost 9; bases outside the gene matches: 3. This CDR3 is 13 amino acids long. The germline CDR1 and CDR2 sequences are SGHTA and FQGNSA. The chain's CDR3 is CASRSTSGGAQYF. CDR3 nucleotide sequence: TGTGCCAGCAGATCGACTAGCGGGGGGGCCCAGTACTTC.

The chain recombines TRBV13 with TRBJ2-3; 14 bases agree with TRBD2. Trimming at V came to 5 bases and at J to 4 bases, leaving 11 bases not matched to a gene. CDR3 length: 18 residues. Germline V gene sequence: CDR1 PRHDT, CDR2 FYEKMQ (reference sequence). The CDR3 region is CASSPRLAGGPRADTQYF. CDR3 bases: TGTGCCAGCAGCCCCCGACTAGCGGGGGGGCCTAGGGCAGATACGCAGTATTTT.

This clone appeared once. V and J are TRBV10-3 and TRBJ1-2; TRBD1 is a possible D gene (6 bases). The length of the CDR3 is 13 residues. The germline V gene encodes CDR1 ENHRY and CDR2 SYGVKD. V lost 2 bases and J lost 4, with 8 bases in between. In nucleotides, the CDR3 is TGTGCCATCAGTGAGGACAGGATCTATGGCTACACCTTC. Encoded protein: CAISEDRIYGYTF.

The chain combines TRBV28 with TRBJ2-7, with D perhaps TRBD2 (5 bases). In germline, CDR1 is MDHEN, CDR2 SYDVKM. CDR3 length: 12 amino acids. V was shortened by 4 bases and J by 5 bases, with 9 bases between the two germline ends. The CDR3 reads CASSSLLDEQYV. The CDR3 DNA follows: TGTGCCAGCAGTTCGCTACTAGACGAGCAGTACGTC.

In nucleotides, the CDR3 is TGTGCCAGCAGCCTACGAGGTGGCTATGGCTACACCTTC. Translating it yields CASSLRGGYGYTF. The chain combines TRBV6-5 with TRBJ1-2; no reliable D call. V was clipped by 6 bases and J by 4 bases, with 12 bases between them. This CDR3 contains 13 residues. CDR1 and CDR2 (germline): MNHEY, SVGAGI.

The V and J genes are TRBV12-3 or TRBV12-4 and TRBJ1-1; D is undetermined. This CDR3 comprises 13 residues. Trimming shortened V by 0 bases and J by 1 base, and 3 bases separated the two germline ends. CDR3 in amino acids: CASSLAANTEAFF. CDR3 sequence (DNA): TGTGCCAGCAGTTTAGCGGCGAACACTGAAGCTTTCTTT.

This chain joins TRBV7-9 and TRBJ1-1; D is perhaps TRBD1 (5 bases). This CDR3 contains 15 residues. Germline CDR1 is SEHNR and CDR2 is FQNEAQ (reference sequence). Trimming pared 5 bases from V and 8 bases from J, leaving 21 bases between. The CDR3 sequence: CASSPPQGTLFEAFF. As DNA, the CDR3 is TGTGCCAGCAGCCCCCCGCAGGGCACCCTATTCGAAGCTTTCTTT. Together with reference TRBV7-9 and TRBJ1-1, the CDR3 gives the full variable domain: DTGVSQNPRHKITKRGQNVTFRCDPISEHNRLYWYRQTLGQGPEFLTYFQNEAQLEKSRLLSDRFSAERPKGSFSTLEIQRTEQGDSAMYLCASSPPQGTLFEAFFGQGTRLTVV.

The chain couples TRBV6-1 to TRBJ1-6, with TRBD1 identical over 8 bases. Trimming took 0 bases from V and 4 from J; bases not matched to a gene: 5. This CDR3 region has 17 residues. Germline values: CDR1 MNHNS, CDR2 SASEGT. This CDR3 reads CASSEARDRPYNSPLHF. Written as DNA, the CDR3 is TGTGCCAGCAGTGAAGCCCGGGACAGGCCATATAATTCACCCCTCCACTTT.

For the CDR3, the DNA is TGTGCCAGTAGTATAAAACAGTACAATGAGCAGTTCTTC. Translated, it gives CASSIKQYNEQFF. The chain combines TRBV19 with TRBJ2-1, with D unclear. Per the germline V gene, CDR1 is LNHDA and CDR2 is SQIVND (reference sequence). The CDR3 runs to 13 residues. Trimming left V 2 bases short and J 4 bases short, with 6 bases between.

The J gene is TRBJ1-2, the V gene TRBV7-9; D possibly corresponds to TRBD1 (6 bases). The V and J ends lost 7 bases and 2 bases respectively, with 23 bases between them. This CDR3 contains 17 residues. The germline CDR1 and CDR2 sequences are SEHNR and FQNEAQ (reference sequence). The CDR3 region is CASIWTVRSDTNYGYTF. Here the CDR3 DNA reads TGTGCCAGCATTTGGACAGTGAGAAGTGATACGAACTATGGCTACACCTTC.

As regards this clone: This sample includes further DNA sequences coding for the same CDR3. In DNA, the CDR3 is TGTGCCACCAGTGACCCCCGGGACAGGACCTACGAGCAGTACTTC. Its protein is CATSDPRDRTYEQYF. The chain joins TRBV24-1 to TRBJ2-7, with 8 positions matching TRBD1. Per the germline V gene, CDR1 is KGHDR and CDR2 is SFDVKD. V was clipped by 4 bases and J by 2 bases; unmatched bases: 6. This CDR3 is 15 amino acids long.

This clone has just one count. The V call is TRBV18, the J call TRBJ1-1, with a tentative D call TRBD1 (6 bases). The CDR3 is made up of 17 amino acids. The germline CDR1 and CDR2 sequences are KGHSH and LQKENI. V gave up 1 base and J gave up 5 bases, with 20 bases separating them. The DNA for the CDR3 is TGTGCCAGCTCACCACGAGGTGCGGGGGCAGAAAAGACTGAAGCTTTCTTT. As protein: CASSPRGAGAEKTEAFF.